This T cell receptor (beta chain) was sequenced for a study of blood T cell repertoires in COVID-19. Assay used: immunoSEQ multiplex PCR; TCRdb lists only in-frame clones, some missing. This table holds 90,000 to 120,000 clones, over 80% found once. After removal of 2 bases from V and 6 bases from J, the junction contained 13 bases not matched to a gene. This CDR3 is 17 amino acids long. Germline V gene lookup returns CDR1 SGDLS and CDR2 YYNGEE. The sequenced sample consisted of peripheral blood. The gene calls are TRBV9 and TRBJ2-3; 9 bases map to TRBD2. The sequence came from a woman between 25 and 40 years old with acute or convalescent COVID-19. CDR3 bases: TGTGCCAGCAGCGTCAGACTAGCGGCAACGGTGGGGGATACGCAGTATTTT. Its protein product is CASSVRLAATVGDTQYF.